This T cell receptor beta chain was documented in a study of blood T cell repertoires in COVID-19. For the study at large: Whether acute or convalescent, the COVID-19 samples came from the United States, Italy and Spain.

The Seattle site enrolled patients during active infection and followed them longitudinally. In the source study's methods: Amplification from reference gene primers served as the basis for estimated nucleated cell counts. Produced via immunoSEQ multiplex PCR; TCRdb's table is partial and in-frame only. That table furnishes V, J and clone size, whereas the DNA furnished D and trimming. This sample has just under 350,000 clones, with roughly 90% found just once. With 7 bases removed from V and 4 bases from J, the gap between germline ends came to 13 bases. Germline V gives CDR1 MDHEN, CDR2 SYDVKM. The CDR3 has 14 residues.

This rearrangement joins TRBV28 to TRBJ1-4; weak D call: TRBD1 (6 bases). Sample: peripheral blood. The clonotype comes from a woman between 65 and 79 years old with COVID-19, enrolled during active disease. In DNA form, the CDR3 reads TGTGCCAGCAATACAGGGTTCTATAATGAAAAACTGTTTTTT. Protein sequence: CASNTGFYNEKLFF.